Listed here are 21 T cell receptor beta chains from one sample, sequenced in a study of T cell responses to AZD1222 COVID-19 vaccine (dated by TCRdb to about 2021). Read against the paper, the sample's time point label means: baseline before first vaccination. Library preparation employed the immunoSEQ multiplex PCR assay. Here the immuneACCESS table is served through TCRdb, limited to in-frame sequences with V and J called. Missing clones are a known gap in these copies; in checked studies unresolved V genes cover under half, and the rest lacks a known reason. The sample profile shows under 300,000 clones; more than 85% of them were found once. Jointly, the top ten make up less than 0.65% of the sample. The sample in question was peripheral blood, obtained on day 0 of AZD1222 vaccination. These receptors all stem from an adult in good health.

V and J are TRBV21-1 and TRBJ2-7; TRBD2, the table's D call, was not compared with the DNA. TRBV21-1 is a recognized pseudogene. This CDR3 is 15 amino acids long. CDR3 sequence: CASQTRGRASYEQYF. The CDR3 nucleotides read TGTGCCAGCCAAACCCGCGGGAGAGCCTCCTACGAGCAGTACTTC.

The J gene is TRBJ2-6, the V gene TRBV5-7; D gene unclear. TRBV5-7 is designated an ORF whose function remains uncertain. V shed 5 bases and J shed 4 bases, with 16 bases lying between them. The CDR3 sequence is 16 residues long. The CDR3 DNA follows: TGTGCCAGCAGACCAGACCAGTGTGGAGGGGCCAACGTCCTGACTTTC. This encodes CASRPDQCGGANVLTF.

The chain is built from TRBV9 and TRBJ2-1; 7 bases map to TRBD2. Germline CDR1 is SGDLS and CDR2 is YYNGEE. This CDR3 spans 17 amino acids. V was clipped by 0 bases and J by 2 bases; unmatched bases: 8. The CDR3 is CASSVGTGLPPYNEQFF. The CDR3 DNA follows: TGTGCCAGCAGCGTAGGGACGGGACTACCTCCCTACAATGAGCAGTTCTTC.

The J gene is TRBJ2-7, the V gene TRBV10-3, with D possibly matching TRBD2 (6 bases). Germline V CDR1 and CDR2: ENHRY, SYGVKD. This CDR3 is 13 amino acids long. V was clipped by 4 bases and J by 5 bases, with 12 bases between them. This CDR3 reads CAISGGGRNEQYF. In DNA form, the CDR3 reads TGTGCCATCAGTGGGGGAGGACGGAACGAGCAGTACTTC.

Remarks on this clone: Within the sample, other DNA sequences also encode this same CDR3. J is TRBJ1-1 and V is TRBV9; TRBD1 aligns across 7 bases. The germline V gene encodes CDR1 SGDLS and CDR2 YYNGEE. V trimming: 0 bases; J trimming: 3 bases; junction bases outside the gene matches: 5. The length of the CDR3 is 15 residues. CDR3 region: CASSVDEGAYTEAFF. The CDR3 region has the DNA TGTGCCAGCAGCGTAGATGAGGGGGCCTACACTGAAGCTTTCTTT.

The CDR3 nucleotides read TGTGCCAGCAGCTTCTTAGGGCTTGCAGATACGCAGTATTTT. Its translation: CASSFLGLADTQYF. This chain links TRBV7-2 with TRBJ2-3; D is uncertain. The ends were cut back, 3 bases at V and 4 bases at J, with 11 bases in the middle. The CDR3 covers 14 residues. Germline lookup yields CDR1 SGHTA and CDR2 FQGNSA.

The CDR3 DNA sequence: TGTGCCAGCAGCAAAAAACAGGTTTCTGGAAACACCATATATTTT. It translates to CASSKKQVSGNTIYF. The chain recombines TRBV21-1 with TRBJ1-3; TRBD1, the table's D call, was not compared with the DNA. TRBV21-1 is a known pseudogene. The CDR3 contains 15 residues.

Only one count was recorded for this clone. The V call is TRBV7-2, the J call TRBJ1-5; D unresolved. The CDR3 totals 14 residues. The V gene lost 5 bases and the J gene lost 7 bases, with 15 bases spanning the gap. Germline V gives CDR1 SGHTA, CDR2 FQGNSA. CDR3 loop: CASSPNPFVQPQHF. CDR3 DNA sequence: TGTGCCAGCAGCCCCAATCCCTTCGTGCAGCCCCAGCATTTT.

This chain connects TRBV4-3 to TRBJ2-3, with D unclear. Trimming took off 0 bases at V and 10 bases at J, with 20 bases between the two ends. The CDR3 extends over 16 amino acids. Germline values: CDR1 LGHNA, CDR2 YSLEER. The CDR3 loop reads CASSQDFGPTIRAQYF. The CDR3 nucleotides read TGCGCCAGCAGCCAAGATTTTGGGCCTACCATACGGGCGCAGTATTTT.

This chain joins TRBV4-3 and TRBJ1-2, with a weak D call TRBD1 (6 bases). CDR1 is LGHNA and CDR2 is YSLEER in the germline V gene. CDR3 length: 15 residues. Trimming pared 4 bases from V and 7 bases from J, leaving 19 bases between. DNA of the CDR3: TGCGCCAGCAGCCCGTATGCACAGGGAGAAGGTGGCTACACCTTC. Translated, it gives CASSPYAQGEGGYTF.

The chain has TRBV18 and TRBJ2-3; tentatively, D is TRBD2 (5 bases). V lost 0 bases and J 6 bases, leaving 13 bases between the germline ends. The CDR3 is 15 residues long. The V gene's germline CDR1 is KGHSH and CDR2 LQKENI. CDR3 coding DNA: TGTGCCAGCTCACCACCCCAACTGCGCGGGGATACGCAGTATTTT. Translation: CASSPPQLRGDTQYF.

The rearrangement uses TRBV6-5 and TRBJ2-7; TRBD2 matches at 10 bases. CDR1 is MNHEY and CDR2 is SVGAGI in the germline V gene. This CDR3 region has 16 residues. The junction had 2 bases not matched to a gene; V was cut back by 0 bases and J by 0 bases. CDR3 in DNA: TGTGCCAGCAGTTACTCGGCTAGCGGGAGCTCCTACGAGCAGTACTTC. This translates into CASSYSASGSSYEQYF.

The CDR3 DNA is TGTGCCAGCAGCCGTAGGGGCTCTGGGGCCAACGTCCTGACTTTC. Protein product: CASSRRGSGANVLTF. V gene TRBV7-9 combines with J gene TRBJ2-6; possibly TRBD1 for D (5 bases). The CDR3 consists of 15 residues. Germline V gene sequence: CDR1 SEHNR, CDR2 FQNEAQ (reference sequence). With 5 bases removed from V and 0 bases from J, the gap between germline ends came to 8 bases.

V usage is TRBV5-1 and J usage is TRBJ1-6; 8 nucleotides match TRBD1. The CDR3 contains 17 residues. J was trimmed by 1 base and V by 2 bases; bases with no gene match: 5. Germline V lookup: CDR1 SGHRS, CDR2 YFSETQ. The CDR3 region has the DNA TGCGCCAGCAGCTTCGGACAGGGAGAATCCTATAATTCACCCCTCCACTTT. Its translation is CASSFGQGESYNSPLHF.

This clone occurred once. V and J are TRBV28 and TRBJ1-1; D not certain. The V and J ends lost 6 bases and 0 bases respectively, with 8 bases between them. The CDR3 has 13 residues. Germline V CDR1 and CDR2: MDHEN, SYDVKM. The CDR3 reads CASSHSMNTEAFF. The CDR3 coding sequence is TGTGCCAGCAGCCATAGTATGAACACTGAAGCTTTCTTT.

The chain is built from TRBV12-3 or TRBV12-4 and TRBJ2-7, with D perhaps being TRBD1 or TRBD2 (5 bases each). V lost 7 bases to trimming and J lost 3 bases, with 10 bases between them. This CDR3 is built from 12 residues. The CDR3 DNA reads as TGTGCCAGCAAAGGGGACGGCTACGAGCAGTACTTC. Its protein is CASKGDGYEQYF.

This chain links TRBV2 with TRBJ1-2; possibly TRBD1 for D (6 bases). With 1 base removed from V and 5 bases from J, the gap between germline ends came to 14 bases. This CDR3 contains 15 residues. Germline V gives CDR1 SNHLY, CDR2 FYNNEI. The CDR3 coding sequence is TGTGCCAGCAGTGAAGTGGCAGGGGCCCGATATGGCTACACCTTC. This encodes CASSEVAGARYGYTF. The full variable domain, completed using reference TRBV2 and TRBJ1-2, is EPEVTQTPSHQVTQMGQEVILRCVPISNHLYFYWYRQILGQKVEFLVSFYNNEISEKSEIFDDQFSVERPDGSNFTLKIRSTKLEDSAMYFCASSEVAGARYGYTFGSGTRLTVV.

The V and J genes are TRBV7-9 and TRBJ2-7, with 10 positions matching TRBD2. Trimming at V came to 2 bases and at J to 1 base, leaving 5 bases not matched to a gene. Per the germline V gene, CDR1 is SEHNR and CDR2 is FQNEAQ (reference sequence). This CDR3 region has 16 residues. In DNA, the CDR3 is TGTGCCAGCAGCTTACCCTTAGCGGGGGGATCCTACGAGCAGTACTTC. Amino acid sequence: CASSLPLAGGSYEQYF.

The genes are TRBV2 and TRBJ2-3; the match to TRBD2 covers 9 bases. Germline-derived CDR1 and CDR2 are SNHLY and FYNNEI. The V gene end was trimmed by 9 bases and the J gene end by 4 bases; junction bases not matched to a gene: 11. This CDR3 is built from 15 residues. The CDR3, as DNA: TGTGCCAGTTCCACGGGACTAGCTGTCGCAGATACGCAGTATTTT. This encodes CASSTGLAVADTQYF.

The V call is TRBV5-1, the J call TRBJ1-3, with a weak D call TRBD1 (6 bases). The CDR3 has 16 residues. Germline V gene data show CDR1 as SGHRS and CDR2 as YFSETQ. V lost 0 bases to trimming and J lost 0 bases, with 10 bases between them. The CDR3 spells CASSLGDTYSGNTIYF. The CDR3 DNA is TGCGCCAGCAGCTTGGGGGACACCTACTCTGGAAACACCATATATTTT.

CDR3 protein: CASSPNRVGNSPLHF. The CDR3 nucleotides read TGTGCCAGCTCTCCGAACAGGGTCGGCAATTCACCCCTCCACTTT. V usage is TRBV18 and J usage is TRBJ1-6, with D perhaps matching TRBD1 (6 bases). There are 15 residues in the CDR3. CDR1 is KGHSH and CDR2 is LQKENI in the germline V gene. Trimming shortened V by 6 bases and J by 7 bases, and 16 bases separated the two germline ends.